This passage covers 26 T cell receptor beta chains from one sample sequenced in a study of T cell responses to AZD1222 COVID-19 vaccine. Sequencing used immunoSEQ multiplex PCR; TCRdb keeps in-frame clones, though not all of them. The sample holds about 99,000 clones, around nine tenths seen once. The source material was peripheral blood, sampled on day 0 of AZD1222 vaccination. Receptors originate from an adult in good health.

The V and J genes are TRBV5-4 and TRBJ1-5, with D perhaps TRBD1 (6 bases). Trimming took off 0 bases at V and 2 bases at J, with 6 bases between the two ends. Germline values: CDR1 SGHNT, CDR2 YYREEE (reference sequence). This CDR3 has 14 residues. DNA for the CDR3: TGTGCCAGCAGCTTGGCAGGGGGCAATCAGCCCCAGCATTTT. Protein sequence: CASSLAGGNQPQHF.

This clone was counted many times. This chain links TRBV5-4 with TRBJ1-2; 9 positions match TRBD1. V shed 4 bases and J 8 bases; nucleotides not matched to a gene: 15. This CDR3 spans 16 amino acids. Germline V gene lookup returns CDR1 SGHNT and CDR2 YYREEE (reference sequence). The CDR3, as DNA: TGTGCCAGCAGCGTATACTTCCGGGACAGGGAAAGAGGCTACACCTTC. Protein sequence: CASSVYFRDRERGYTF.

J is TRBJ2-1 and V is TRBV2; D gene uncertain. This CDR3 has 15 residues. The V end lost 5 bases, the J end lost 0 bases, and 11 bases lay between the germline ends. Germline V gene lookup returns CDR1 SNHLY and CDR2 FYNNEI. The CDR3 DNA reads as TGTGCCAGCAGTCTTGACATGAGCTCCTACAATGAGCAGTTCTTC. As protein: CASSLDMSSYNEQFF.

This chain links TRBV6-2 or TRBV6-3 with TRBJ1-4, with TRBD1 as a possible D gene (6 bases). CDR1 is MNHEY and CDR2 is SVGEGT in the germline V gene. The CDR3 is 17 amino acids. V dropped 3 bases and J dropped 8 bases, with 22 bases sitting between them. The CDR3 is CASSYLLGGAVNEKLFF. The CDR3 DNA reads as TGTGCCAGCAGTTATCTGCTGGGGGGCGCGGTGAACGAAAAACTGTTTTTT.

The gene calls are TRBV10-3 and TRBJ2-1, with TRBD2 matching over 12 bases. Losses at the gene ends were 4 bases for V and 0 bases for J; bases not matched to a gene: 4. The CDR3 extends over 17 amino acids. Germline values: CDR1 ENHRY, CDR2 SYGVKD. The CDR3 spells CAISGTSGKASYNEQFF. CDR3 bases: TGTGCCATCAGTGGGACTAGCGGGAAGGCCTCCTACAATGAGCAGTTCTTC.

This chain connects TRBV6-5 to TRBJ2-1; 7 bases fit TRBD1. V lost 7 bases and J lost 0; bases outside the gene matches: 3. The CDR3 has 14 residues. CDR1 and CDR2 (germline): MNHEY, SVGAGI. The CDR3 spells CASIRQGSYNEQFF. The CDR3, as DNA: TGTGCCAGCATCAGACAGGGCTCCTACAATGAGCAGTTCTTC.

The chain employs TRBV9 and TRBJ2-2, with 12 bases matching TRBD2. The V and J ends lost 2 bases and 5 bases, in that order; junction bases with no gene match: 1. This CDR3 contains 15 residues. Germline lookup yields CDR1 SGDLS and CDR2 YYNGEE. CDR3 nucleotides: TGTGCCAGCAGCGTCGGGACTAGCGGGACCGGGGAGCTGTTTTTT. Its protein product is CASSVGTSGTGELFF.

The chain has TRBV5-1 and TRBJ2-2, with D tentatively TRBD2 (5 bases). V was clipped by 1 base and J by 5 bases, with 12 bases between them. The CDR3 has 15 amino acids. Per germline, CDR1 SGHRS and CDR2 YFSETQ. The CDR3 DNA reads as TGCGCCAGCAGCTTGCCCCCCACGGGGACCGGGGAGCTGTTTTTT. This codes for CASSLPPTGTGELFF.

The chain employs TRBV7-3 and TRBJ2-3; the D gene could be TRBD1 or TRBD2 (5 bases each). From germline, CDR1 is SGHTA and CDR2 FQGTGA. Trimming took off 2 bases at V and 4 bases at J, with 7 bases between the two ends. The CDR3 is made up of 13 amino acids. The CDR3 reads CASSLVGADTQYF. The CDR3, as DNA: TGTGCCAGCAGCTTAGTGGGGGCAGATACGCAGTATTTT.

This clone was detected only a few times. The rearrangement links TRBV2 to TRBJ1-1, with D unresolved. The CDR3 is made up of 11 amino acids. V lost 4 bases and J lost 4, with 4 bases in between. Germline V gene sequence: CDR1 SNHLY, CDR2 FYNNEI. The CDR3 region is CASSVRTEAFF. The DNA for the CDR3 is TGTGCCAGCAGTGTGCGCACTGAAGCTTTCTTT.

This clone appeared a few times. This chain joins TRBV11-2 and TRBJ2-1; maybe TRBD1 (5 bases). This CDR3 has 14 amino acids. The V and J ends lost 5 bases and 5 bases respectively, with 13 bases between them. Germline CDR1 is SGHAT and CDR2 is FQNNGV. The CDR3 DNA reads TGTGCCAGCAGCCCTAGGGGTGGCCACAATGAGCAGTTCTTC. It translates to CASSPRGGHNEQFF. Full variable domain (missing parts from reference TRBV11-2 and TRBJ2-1): EAGVAQSPRYKIIEKRQSVAFWCNPISGHATLYWYQQILGQGPKLLIQFQNNGVVDDSQLPKDRFSAERLKGVDSTLKIQPAKLEDSAVYLCASSPRGGHNEQFFGPGTRLTVL.

The V call is TRBV19, the J call TRBJ2-3, with D unclear. The CDR3 contains 14 residues. V was cut by 4 bases and J by 2 bases, with 10 bases left in between. From germline, CDR1 is LNHDA and CDR2 SQIVND (reference sequence). DNA of the CDR3: TGTGCCAGTAGTAAAAGTCATCCCACAGATACGCAGTATTTT. Translating it yields CASSKSHPTDTQYF.

This clone occurred once. This chain uses TRBV5-4 with TRBJ2-7, with 9 nucleotides matching TRBD1. This CDR3 comprises 14 residues. In germline, CDR1 is SGHNT, CDR2 YYREEE (reference sequence). Unmatched junction bases numbered 5, after V lost 3 bases and J lost 4 bases. The DNA of the CDR3 is TGTGCCAGCAGCTCGGGGACAGGGACGTACGAGCAGTACTTC. Its protein is CASSSGTGTYEQYF. The full variable domain, in which reference TRBV5-4 and TRBJ2-7 provide the parts outside the CDR3, is ETGVTQSPTHLIKTRGQQVTLRCSSQSGHNTVSWYQQALGQGPQFIFQYYREEENGRGNFPPRFSGLQFPNYSSELNVNALELDDSALYLCASSSGTGTYEQYFGPGTRLTVT.

This chain joins TRBV6-1 and TRBJ1-2, with D unresolved. The CDR3 is 16 amino acids. Trimming removed 2 bases at V and 0 bases at J, with 13 bases between. CDR1 is MNHNS, CDR2 SASEGT, per germline. The CDR3 protein is CASSEQRGSSNYGYTF. The CDR3 nucleotides are TGTGCCAGCAGTGAACAACGGGGATCATCTAACTATGGCTACACCTTC.

V usage is TRBV2 and J usage is TRBJ1-6; 8 bases are shared with TRBD1. V shed 5 bases and J 6 bases; nucleotides not matched to a gene: 3. This CDR3 contains 14 residues. Germline V gives CDR1 SNHLY, CDR2 FYNNEI. The CDR3 bases are TGTGCCAGCAGTCCTGACAGGGGTAATTCACCCCTCCACTTT. Amino acids: CASSPDRGNSPLHF.

Here the CDR3 reads CASRSGSSYNSPLHF. In DNA form, the CDR3 reads TGTGCCAGCCGGAGCGGGAGCTCCTATAATTCACCCCTCCACTTT. The V call is TRBV27, the J call TRBJ1-6; no clear D gene. Germline V lookup: CDR1 MNHEY, CDR2 SMNVEV (reference sequence). V gave up 8 bases and J gave up 0 bases, with 11 bases separating them. This CDR3 is 15 amino acids long.

In the case of this clone: One end of the junction does not line up with germline, which may come from a read error. The gene calls are TRBV5-1 and TRBJ2-1; tentative D call: TRBD1 (6 bases). Germline CDR1 SGHRS, CDR2 YFSETQ. This CDR3 has 15 residues. The CDR3 nucleotides read TGTGCCAGCCGGACAGCTCCGAGCTCCTACAATGAGCAGTTCTTC. This gives the protein CASRTAPSSYNEQFF.

The V gene is TRBV18, the J gene TRBJ2-1, with 15 bases identical to TRBD2. Per germline, CDR1 KGHSH and CDR2 LQKENI. J lost 7 bases, V lost 4 bases, and 2 bases had no gene match. The CDR3 sequence is 15 residues long. The CDR3 here is CASSLGTSGGNEQFF. In nucleotides, the CDR3 is TGTGCCAGCTCACTGGGGACTAGCGGGGGGAATGAGCAGTTCTTC.

The chain is built from TRBV4-3 and TRBJ2-1; 8 positions agree with TRBD2. After removal of 1 base from V and 4 bases from J, the junction contained 3 bases not matched to a gene. The CDR3 has 15 residues. Looked up from germline, CDR1 is LGHNA and CDR2 is YSLEER. In DNA, the CDR3 is TGCGCCAGCAGCCAAGTAGCGGGGATATACAATGAGCAGTTCTTC. Translating it yields CASSQVAGIYNEQFF.

The V gene is TRBV10-3, the J gene TRBJ1-1; weak D call: TRBD1 (5 bases). Per the germline V gene, CDR1 is ENHRY and CDR2 is SYGVKD. Between the trimmed V and J ends, which lost 10 bases and 0 bases, there was a span of 15 bases. The CDR3 consists of 14 residues. The CDR3: CATWDGSMNTEAFF. CDR3 coding DNA: TGTGCCACTTGGGACGGTTCCATGAACACTGAAGCTTTCTTT.

The table lists this clone with a count of one. This chain uses TRBV13 with TRBJ2-5, with D perhaps TRBD1 (6 bases). This CDR3 contains 14 residues. Germline lookup yields CDR1 PRHDT and CDR2 FYEKMQ (reference sequence). V lost 2 bases, J lost 5 bases, and 12 bases lay in between. DNA of the CDR3: TGTGCCAGCAGCTTAACCAGGGGCCGGGAGACCCAGTACTTC. Translated, it gives CASSLTRGRETQYF.

The V gene is TRBV4-2, the J gene TRBJ2-1, with 9 nucleotides matching TRBD2. The CDR3 has 18 amino acids. The ends lost 0 bases at V and 5 bases at J; junction bases unmatched: 11. CDR1 and CDR2 from the germline V gene are LGHNA and YNFKEQ. As DNA, the CDR3 is TGTGCCAGCAGCCAAGACCCAGCTAGCGGGGATCCTGACAATGAGCAGTTCTTC. It specifies CASSQDPASGDPDNEQFF.

Turning to this clone: The same CDR3 arises from other DNA sequences in this sample as well. This chain joins TRBV3-1 (or the pseudogene TRBV3-2) and TRBJ1-2; TRBD1 agrees at 10 bases. CDR3 size: 14 residues. The germline V gene encodes CDR1 LGHDT and CDR2 YNNKEL (reference sequence). V shed 1 base, J shed 4 bases, and the junction held 0 bases outside the gene matches. The CDR3 nucleotides read TGTGCCAGCAGCCAAGGGACAGGGGGCTATGGCTACACCTTC. Translating gives CASSQGTGGYGYTF.

For this clone: A read error may account for a junction end that differs from germline. This CDR3 is also generated by other DNA sequences in the sample. The J gene is TRBJ2-3, the V gene TRBV5-1; D assignment may be TRBD1 or TRBD2 (7 bases each). The CDR3 length is 14 residues. Germline values: CDR1 SGHRS, CDR2 YFSETQ. The CDR3 DNA follows: TGTGCCAGCAGCCCAGGGGGGGGCCCAGATACGCAGTATTTT. It codes for CASSPGGGPDTQYF.

The chain couples TRBV4-2 to TRBJ2-1; TRBD2 aligns across 13 bases. The CDR3 extends over 16 amino acids. Germline V lookup: CDR1 LGHNA, CDR2 YNFKEQ. With 1 base clipped from V and 4 bases from J, the junction kept 1 base outside the gene matches. In DNA form, the CDR3 reads TGTGCCAGCAGCCAAGGACTAGCGGGAGGATACAATGAGCAGTTCTTC. Translating it yields CASSQGLAGGYNEQFF.

In this sample, this clone turned up a few times. The chain links TRBV21-1 to TRBJ1-2. TRBV21-1 is a documented pseudogene. There are 16 residues in the CDR3. Here the CDR3 reads CASSSYRGEGGYGYTF. The CDR3 DNA follows: TGTGCCAGCAGCAGCTACCGCGGGGAGGGCGGCTATGGCTACACCTTC.